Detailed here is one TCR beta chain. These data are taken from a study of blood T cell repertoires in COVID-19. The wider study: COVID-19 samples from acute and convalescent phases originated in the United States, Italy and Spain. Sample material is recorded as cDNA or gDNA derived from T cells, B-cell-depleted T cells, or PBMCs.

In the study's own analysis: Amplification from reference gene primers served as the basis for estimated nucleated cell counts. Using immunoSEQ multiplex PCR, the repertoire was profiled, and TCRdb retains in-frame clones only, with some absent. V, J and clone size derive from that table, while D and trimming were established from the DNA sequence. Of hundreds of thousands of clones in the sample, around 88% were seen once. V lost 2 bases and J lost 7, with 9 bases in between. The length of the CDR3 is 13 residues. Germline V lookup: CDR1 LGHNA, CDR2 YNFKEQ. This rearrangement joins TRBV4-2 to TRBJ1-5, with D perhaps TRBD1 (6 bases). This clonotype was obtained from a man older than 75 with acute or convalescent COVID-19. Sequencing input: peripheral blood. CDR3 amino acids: CASSQNRVQPQHF. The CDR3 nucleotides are TGTGCCAGCAGCCAAAACAGGGTCCAGCCCCAGCATTTT.